This TCR beta chain was recorded in a study of OX40 agonist ivuxolimab in advanced cancers. Repertoires were generated with immunoSEQ multiplex PCR, while TCRdb's copy carries only in-frame clones and drops some. This repertoire shows roughly 73,000 clones, approximately 89% found once; its top ten account for around 2.5%. CDR1 is LNHNV, CDR2 YYDKDF, per germline (reference sequence). The V and J ends lost 1 base and 4 bases respectively, with 13 bases between them. CDR3 length equals 15 residues. The rearrangement uses TRBV15 and TRBJ1-2; D might be TRBD1 (5 bases). The sequencing here drew on CD4+ or CD8+ T cells sorted from blood, taken in a trial of the OX40 agonist ivuxolimab. The source is an adult with an advanced solid tumor such as melanoma, head and neck, liver or kidney cancer. The CDR3 loop reads CATSRGVSGGYGYTF. Written as DNA, the CDR3 is TGTGCCACCAGCAGAGGGGTGTCGGGGGGCTATGGCTACACCTTC.